This T cell receptor (beta chain) emerged from a study of cytomegalovirus exposure and HLA in healthy donors. Study outcomes and limitations: Later analysis identified around 15,000 TCR beta sequences associated with HLA alleles, using a false discovery rate threshold of 0.05. Highest at DRB1 and lowest at HLA-C, TCR association rates differed among HLA loci in a later analysis. Most TCR beta V segments were productive about 87% or about 30% of the time in an earlier analysis.

With regard to this clone: As yet, its antigen is unknown.

Amplification used 60 Vbeta primers and 13 Jbeta primers. Data came from immunoSEQ multiplex PCR; TCRdb stores just in-frame clones and leaves some out. The data contain some 200,000 clones, around 77% of them singletons. The receptor comes from a woman aged 25 to 39 in good health and CMV-seropositive. Material for sequencing was PBMCs.

Written as DNA, the CDR3 is TGTGCCAGCAGTACGATACAGGGGCTCTCCTACGAGCAGTACTTC. Amino acids: CASSTIQGLSYEQYF. This rearrangement joins TRBV27 to TRBJ2-7, with 7 bases matching TRBD1. V was pared by 5 bases and J by 0 bases, with 7 bases of the junction left unmatched. Germline V lookup: CDR1 MNHEY, CDR2 SMNVEV (reference sequence). The CDR3 sequence is 15 residues long.